This T cell receptor beta chain was observed in a study of regulatory T cells in long-lasting Graves disease. As to time point: newly diagnosed GD, antithyroid drugs for less than 3 months. Generation of the TCR library employed RNA extracted from PBMCs. This clonotype was counted a few times. The CDR3 spans 14 residues. CDR1 is MNHNS, CDR2 SASEGT, per germline. V dropped 5 bases and J dropped 0; count of bases not matched to a gene: 3. Library construction for TCR beta used iRepertoire HTBI primers and Arm-PCR of CDR3 regions. TCRdb fed the multiplex PCR reads into MiXCR, producing one record per CDR3 protein. The table includes more than 300,000 distinct CDR3 sequences, roughly 17% detected once. The same sample was also studied in work on T cells in Graves' hyperthyroidism and ophthalmopathy.

The sequence derives from a young woman with Graves disease. This rearrangement joins TRBV6-1 to TRBJ1-1, with 7 bases identical to TRBD1. The specimen comprised peripheral blood mononuclear cells (PBMCs), sampled at new diagnosis, from a patient treated with antithyroid drugs. CDR3 DNA sequence: TGTGCCAGCAGTATGGGACAGATGAACACTGAAGCTTTCTTT. Translated: CASSMGQMNTEAFF.